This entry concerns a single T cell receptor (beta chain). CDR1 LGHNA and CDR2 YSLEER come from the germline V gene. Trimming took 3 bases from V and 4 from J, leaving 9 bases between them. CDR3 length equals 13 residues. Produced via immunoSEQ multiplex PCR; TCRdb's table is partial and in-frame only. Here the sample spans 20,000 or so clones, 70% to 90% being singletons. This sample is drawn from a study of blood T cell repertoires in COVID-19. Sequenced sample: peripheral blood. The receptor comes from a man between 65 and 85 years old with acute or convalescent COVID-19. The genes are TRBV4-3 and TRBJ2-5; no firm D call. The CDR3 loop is CASSHRPGETQYF. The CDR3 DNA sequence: TGCGCCAGCAGCCACCGTCCGGGAGAGACCCAGTACTTC.